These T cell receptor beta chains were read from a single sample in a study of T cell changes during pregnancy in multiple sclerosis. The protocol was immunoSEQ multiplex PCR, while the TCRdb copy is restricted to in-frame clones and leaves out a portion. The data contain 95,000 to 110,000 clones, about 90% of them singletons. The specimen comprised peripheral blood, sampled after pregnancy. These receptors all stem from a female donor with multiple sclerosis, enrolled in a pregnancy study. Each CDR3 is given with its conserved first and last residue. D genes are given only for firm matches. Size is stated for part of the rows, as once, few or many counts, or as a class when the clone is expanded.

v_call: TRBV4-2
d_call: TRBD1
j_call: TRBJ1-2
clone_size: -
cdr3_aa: CASSIQGALNYGYTF
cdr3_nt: TGTGCCAGCAGCATACAGGGGGCTCTTAACTATGGCTACACCTTC

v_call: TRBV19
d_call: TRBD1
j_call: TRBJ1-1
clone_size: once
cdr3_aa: CASSIDTGTGAAVDTEAFF
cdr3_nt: TGTGCCAGTAGTATTGATACCGGGACAGGGGCAGCGGTGGACACTGAAGCTTTCTTT

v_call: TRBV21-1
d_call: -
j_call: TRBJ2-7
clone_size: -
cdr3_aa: CASSKDATMRDF
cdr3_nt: TGTGCCAGCAGCAAAGATGCCACCATGCGGGACTTC

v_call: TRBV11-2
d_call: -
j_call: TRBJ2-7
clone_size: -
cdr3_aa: CASSLTLEGVEQYF
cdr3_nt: TGTGCCAGCAGCTTAACCCTCGAGGGGGTCGAGCAGTACTTC

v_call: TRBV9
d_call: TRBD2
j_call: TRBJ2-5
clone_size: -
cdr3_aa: CASSPGTSGGTETQYF
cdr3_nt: TGTGCCAGCAGCCCCGGGACTAGCGGGGGGACGGAGACCCAGTACTTC

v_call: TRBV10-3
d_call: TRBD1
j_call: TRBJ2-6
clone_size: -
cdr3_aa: CAISEFGTGGGSGANVLTF
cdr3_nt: TGTGCCATCAGTGAGTTCGGGACAGGGGGCGGCTCTGGGGCCAACGTCCTGACTTTC

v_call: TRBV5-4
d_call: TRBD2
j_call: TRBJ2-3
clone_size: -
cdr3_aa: CASSPGRGGFDTQYF
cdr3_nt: TGTGCCAGCAGCCCTGGGCGGGGGGGTTTTGATACGCAGTATTTT

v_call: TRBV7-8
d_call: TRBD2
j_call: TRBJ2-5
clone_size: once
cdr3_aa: CASSLNFREGETQYF
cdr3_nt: TGTGCCAGCAGCTTAAACTTTCGGGAGGGAGAGACCCAGTACTTC

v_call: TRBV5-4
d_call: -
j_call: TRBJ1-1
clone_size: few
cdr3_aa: CASSSTGPNTEAFF
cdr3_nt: TGTGCCAGCAGCTCGACAGGTCCGAACACTGAAGCTTTCTTT

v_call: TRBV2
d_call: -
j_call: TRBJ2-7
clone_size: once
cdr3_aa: CASSEATYEQYF
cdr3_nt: TGTGCCAGCAGTGAGGCCACCTACGAGCAGTACTTC

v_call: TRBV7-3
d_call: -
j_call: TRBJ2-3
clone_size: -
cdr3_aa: CASSSTGRTDTQYF
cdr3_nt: TGTGCCAGCAGCTCGACAGGACGCACAGATACGCAGTATTTT

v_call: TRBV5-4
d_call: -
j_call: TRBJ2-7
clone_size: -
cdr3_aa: CASSDAGTSSYEQYF
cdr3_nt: TGTGCCAGCAGTGACGCGGGAACCAGCTCCTACGAGCAGTACTTC

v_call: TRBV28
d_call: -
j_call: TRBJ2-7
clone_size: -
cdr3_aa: CASISLDSSYEQYF
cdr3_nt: TGTGCCAGCATCTCACTGGACAGCTCCTACGAGCAGTACTTC

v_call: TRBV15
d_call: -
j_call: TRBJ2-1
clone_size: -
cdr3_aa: CATSSRNEQFF
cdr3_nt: TGTGCCACCAGCAGTCGCAATGAGCAGTTCTTC

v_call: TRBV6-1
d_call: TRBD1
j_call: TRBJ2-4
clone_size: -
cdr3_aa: CASSNYRGDIQYF
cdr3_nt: TGTGCCAGCAGTAACTACAGGGGAGACATTCAGTACTTC

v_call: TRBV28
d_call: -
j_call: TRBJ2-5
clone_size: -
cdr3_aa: CASRDRIGTQYF
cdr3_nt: TGTGCCAGCAGAGACAGGATTGGGACCCAGTACTTC

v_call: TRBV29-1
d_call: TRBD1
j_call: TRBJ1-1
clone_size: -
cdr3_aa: CSGHTGGTEAFF
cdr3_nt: TGCAGCGGTCATACAGGGGGCACTGAAGCTTTCTTT

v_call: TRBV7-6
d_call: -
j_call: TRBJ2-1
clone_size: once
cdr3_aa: CASSRQGGVYNEQFF
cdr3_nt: TGTGCCAGCAGCCGACAGGGAGGAGTCTACAATGAGCAGTTCTTC

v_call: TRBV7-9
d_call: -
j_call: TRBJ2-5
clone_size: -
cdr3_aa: CASSFPRGRGQETQYF
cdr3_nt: TGTGCCAGCAGCTTTCCACGGGGGCGGGGGCAAGAGACCCAGTACTTC

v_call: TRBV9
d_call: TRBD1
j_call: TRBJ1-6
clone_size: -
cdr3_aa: CASSVSGTANSPLHF
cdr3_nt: TGTGCCAGCAGCGTTTCCGGGACAGCCAATTCACCCCTCCACTTT

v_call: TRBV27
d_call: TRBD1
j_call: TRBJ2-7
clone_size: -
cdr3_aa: CASRHGTGMYEQYF
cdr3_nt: TGTGCCAGCAGACACGGGACAGGGATGTACGAGCAGTACTTC

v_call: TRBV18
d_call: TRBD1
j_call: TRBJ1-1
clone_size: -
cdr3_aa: CASSPALGQGNTEAFF
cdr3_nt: TGTGCCAGCTCACCAGCTCTAGGACAGGGGAACACTGAAGCTTTCTTT

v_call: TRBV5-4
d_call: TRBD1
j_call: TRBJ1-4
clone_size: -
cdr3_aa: CASRRTGTGNEKLFF
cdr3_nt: TGTGCCAGCAGAAGAACCGGGACAGGGAATGAAAAACTGTTTTTT

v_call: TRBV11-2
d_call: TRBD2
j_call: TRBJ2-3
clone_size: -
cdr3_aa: CASSYGTSGVFRGDTQYF
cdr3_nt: TGTGCCAGCAGTTACGGGACTAGCGGGGTATTCCGGGGAGATACGCAGTATTTT

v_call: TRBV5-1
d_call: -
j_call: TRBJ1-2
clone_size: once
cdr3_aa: CASSLFAGSKGYTF
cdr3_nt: TGCGCCAGCAGCTTATTTGCGGGGTCGAAAGGCTACACCTTC

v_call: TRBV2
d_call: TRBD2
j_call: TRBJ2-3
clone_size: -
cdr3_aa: CASSELAGGTDTQYF
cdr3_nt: TGTGCCAGCAGTGAATTAGCGGGGGGGACAGATACGCAGTATTTT

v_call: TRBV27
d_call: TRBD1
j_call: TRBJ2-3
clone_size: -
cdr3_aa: CASSLMWTGFTDTQYF
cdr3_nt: TGTGCCAGCAGTTTAATGTGGACAGGGTTCACAGATACGCAGTATTTT

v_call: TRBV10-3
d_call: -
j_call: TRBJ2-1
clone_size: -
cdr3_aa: CAISEPGVGDEQFF
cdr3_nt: TGTGCCATCAGTGAGCCAGGGGTAGGGGATGAGCAGTTCTTC

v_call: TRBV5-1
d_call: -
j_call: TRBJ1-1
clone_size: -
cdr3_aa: CASSFKTSPTGTEAFF
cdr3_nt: TGCGCCAGCAGCTTCAAGACATCACCAACGGGGACTGAAGCTTTCTTT

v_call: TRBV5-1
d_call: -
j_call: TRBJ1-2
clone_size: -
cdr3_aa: CASSLFGGEEGYTF
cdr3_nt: TGCGCCAGCAGCTTGTTTGGAGGGGAGGAGGGCTACACCTTC

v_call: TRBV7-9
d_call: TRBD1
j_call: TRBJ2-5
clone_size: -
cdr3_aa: CASSRDRGQETQYF
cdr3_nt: TGTGCCAGCAGCCGGGACAGGGGGCAAGAGACCCAGTACTTC

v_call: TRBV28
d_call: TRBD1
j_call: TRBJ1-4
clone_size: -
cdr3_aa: CASSTTGTGVEKLFF
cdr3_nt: TGTGCCAGCAGTACTACCGGGACAGGGGTTGAAAAACTGTTTTTT

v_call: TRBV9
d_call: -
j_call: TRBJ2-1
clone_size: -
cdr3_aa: CASSVALDYDNEQFF
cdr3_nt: TGTGCCAGCAGCGTAGCGCTGGACTACGACAATGAGCAGTTCTTC

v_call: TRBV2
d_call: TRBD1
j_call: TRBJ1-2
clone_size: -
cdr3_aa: CASSRTGAGYTF
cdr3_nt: TGTGCCAGCAGCCGGACAGGGGCAGGCTACACCTTC

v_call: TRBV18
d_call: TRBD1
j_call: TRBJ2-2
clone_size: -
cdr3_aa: CASSPDRLTGELFF
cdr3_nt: TGTGCCAGCTCACCGGACAGGCTCACCGGGGAGCTGTTTTTT

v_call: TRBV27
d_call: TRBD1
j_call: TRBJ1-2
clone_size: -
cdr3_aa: CASSLSRQGGYGYTF
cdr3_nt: TGTGCCAGCAGTTTATCGAGGCAGGGGGGCTATGGCTACACCTTC

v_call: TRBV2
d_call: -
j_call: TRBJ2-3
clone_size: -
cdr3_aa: CASRNGQRSTDTQYF
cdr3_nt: TGTGCCAGCAGAAACGGACAGAGAAGCACAGATACGCAGTATTTT

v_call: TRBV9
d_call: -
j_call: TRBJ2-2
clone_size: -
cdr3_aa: CASSVQGPGELFF
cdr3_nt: TGTGCCAGCAGCGTTCAGGGGCCCGGGGAGCTGTTTTTT

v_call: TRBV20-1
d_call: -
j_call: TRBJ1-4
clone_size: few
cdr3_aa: CSAPGNEKLFF
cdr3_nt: TGCAGTGCGCCAGGAAATGAAAAACTGTTTTTT

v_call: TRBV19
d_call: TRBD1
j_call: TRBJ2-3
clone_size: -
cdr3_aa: CASSTGVADTQYF
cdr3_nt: TGTGCCAGTAGCACAGGGGTCGCGGATACGCAGTATTTT

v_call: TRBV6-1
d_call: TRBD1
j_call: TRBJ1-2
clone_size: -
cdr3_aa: CASSVASGTGAYGYTF
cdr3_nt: TGTGCCAGCAGTGTGGCCTCCGGGACAGGGGCCTATGGCTACACCTTC

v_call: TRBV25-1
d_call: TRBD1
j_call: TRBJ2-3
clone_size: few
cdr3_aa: CASSRWTGTYTDTQYF
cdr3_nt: TGTGCCAGCAGTCGTTGGACAGGTACCTACACAGATACGCAGTATTTT

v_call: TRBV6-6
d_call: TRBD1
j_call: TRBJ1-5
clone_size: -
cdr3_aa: CASSPGTGTQPQHF
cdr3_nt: TGTGCCAGCAGTCCCGGGACAGGGACACAGCCCCAGCATTTT

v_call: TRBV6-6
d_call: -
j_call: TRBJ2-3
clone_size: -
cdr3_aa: CASSHGLDTDTQYF
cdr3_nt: TGTGCCAGCAGTCACGGACTGGACACAGATACGCAGTATTTT

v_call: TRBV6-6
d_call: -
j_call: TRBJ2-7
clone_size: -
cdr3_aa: CASTGGAYEQYF
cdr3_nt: TGTGCCAGCACCGGAGGGGCCTACGAGCAGTACTTC

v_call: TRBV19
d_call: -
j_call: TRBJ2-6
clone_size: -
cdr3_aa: CASSSRGGTGLSGANVLTF
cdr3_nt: TGTGCCAGTAGCTCGAGGGGGGGGACAGGCCTCTCTGGGGCCAACGTCCTGACTTTC

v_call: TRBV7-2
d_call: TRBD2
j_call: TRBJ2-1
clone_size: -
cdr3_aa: CASSGRSGGAYNEQFF
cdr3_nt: TGTGCCAGCAGCGGACGCAGCGGGGGGGCATACAATGAGCAGTTCTTC

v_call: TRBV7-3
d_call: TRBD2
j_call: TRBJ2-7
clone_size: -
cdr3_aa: CASSLSPSGYEQYF
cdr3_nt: TGTGCCAGCAGCTTAAGTCCTAGCGGGTACGAGCAGTACTTC

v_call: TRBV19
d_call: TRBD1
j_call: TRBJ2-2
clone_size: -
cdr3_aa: CASSIRGQKTGELFF
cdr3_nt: TGTGCCAGTAGTATCAGGGGGCAAAAGACCGGGGAGCTGTTTTTT

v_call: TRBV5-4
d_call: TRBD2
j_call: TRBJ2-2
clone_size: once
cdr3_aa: CASSDPVRGVTGELFF
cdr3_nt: TGTGCCAGCAGTGATCCCGTTCGGGGGGTCACCGGGGAGCTGTTTTTT

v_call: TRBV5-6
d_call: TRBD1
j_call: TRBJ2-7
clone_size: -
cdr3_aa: CASSGTGGSYEQYF
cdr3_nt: TGTGCCAGCAGCGGGACAGGGGGTTCCTACGAGCAGTACTTC

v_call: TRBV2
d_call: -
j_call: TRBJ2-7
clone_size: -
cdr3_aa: CASRRGSGTEYEQYF
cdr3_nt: TGTGCCTCCCGGAGGGGATCCGGGACAGAGTACGAGCAGTACTTC

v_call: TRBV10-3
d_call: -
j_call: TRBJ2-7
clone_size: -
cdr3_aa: CAISVPLRGAGDEQYF
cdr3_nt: TGTGCCATCAGCGTCCCACTTCGCGGGGCGGGCGACGAGCAGTACTTC

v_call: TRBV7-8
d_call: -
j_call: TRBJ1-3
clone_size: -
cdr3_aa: CASSQGVSGNTIYF
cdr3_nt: TGTGCCAGCAGCCAAGGGGTCTCTGGAAACACCATATATTTT

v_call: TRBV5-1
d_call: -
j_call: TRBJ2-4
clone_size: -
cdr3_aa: CASSLGGVDKNIQYF
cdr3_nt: TGCGCCAGCAGCTTGGGGGGGGTGGACAAAAACATTCAGTACTTC

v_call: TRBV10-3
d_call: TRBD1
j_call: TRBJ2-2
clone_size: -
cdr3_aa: CAISPTGGGTGELFF
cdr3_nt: TGTGCCATCAGTCCGACAGGGGGGGGGACCGGGGAGCTGTTTTTT

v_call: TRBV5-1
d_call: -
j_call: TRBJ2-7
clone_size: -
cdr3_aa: CASSQERATSYEQYF
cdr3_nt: TGCGCCAGCAGCCAGGAGCGGGCAACTAGCTACGAGCAGTACTTC

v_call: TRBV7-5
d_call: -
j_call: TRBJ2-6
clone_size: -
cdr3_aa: CVRSPGLAEFNSGANVLTF
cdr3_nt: TGTGTCAGAAGCCCAGGACTAGCGGAGTTCAACTCTGGGGCCAACGTCCTGACTTTC